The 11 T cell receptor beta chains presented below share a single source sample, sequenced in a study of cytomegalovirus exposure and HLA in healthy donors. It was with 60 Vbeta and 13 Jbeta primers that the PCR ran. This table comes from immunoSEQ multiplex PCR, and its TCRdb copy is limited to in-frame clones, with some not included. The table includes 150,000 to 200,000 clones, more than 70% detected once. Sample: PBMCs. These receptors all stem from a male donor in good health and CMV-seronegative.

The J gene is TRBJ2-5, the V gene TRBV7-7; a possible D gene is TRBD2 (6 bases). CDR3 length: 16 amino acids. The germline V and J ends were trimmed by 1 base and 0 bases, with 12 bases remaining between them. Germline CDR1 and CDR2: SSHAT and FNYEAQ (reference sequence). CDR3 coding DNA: TGTGCCAGCAGCTTAGGTTCTAGCGCAAACCAAGAGACCCAGTACTTC. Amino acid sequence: CASSLGSSANQETQYF.

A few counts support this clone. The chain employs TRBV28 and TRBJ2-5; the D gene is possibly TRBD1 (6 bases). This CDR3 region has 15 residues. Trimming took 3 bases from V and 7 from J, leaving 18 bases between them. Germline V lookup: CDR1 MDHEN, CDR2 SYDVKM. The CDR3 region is CASSFGQNPPGTQYF. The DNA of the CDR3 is TGTGCCAGCAGTTTCGGACAGAACCCTCCCGGGACCCAGTACTTC. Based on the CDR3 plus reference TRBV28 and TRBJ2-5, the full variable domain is DVKVTQSSRYLVKRTGEKVFLECVQDMDHENMFWYRQDPGLGLRLIYFSYDVKMKEKGDIPEGYSVSREKKERFSLILESASTNQTSMYLCASSFGQNPPGTQYFGPGTRLLVL.

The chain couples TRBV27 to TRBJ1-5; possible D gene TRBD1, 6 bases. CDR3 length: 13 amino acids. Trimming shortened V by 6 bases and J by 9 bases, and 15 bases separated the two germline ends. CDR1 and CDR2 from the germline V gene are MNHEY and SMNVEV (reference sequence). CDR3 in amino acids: CASSIQGAWPQHF. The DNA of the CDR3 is TGTGCCAGCAGCATACAGGGTGCGTGGCCCCAGCATTTT.

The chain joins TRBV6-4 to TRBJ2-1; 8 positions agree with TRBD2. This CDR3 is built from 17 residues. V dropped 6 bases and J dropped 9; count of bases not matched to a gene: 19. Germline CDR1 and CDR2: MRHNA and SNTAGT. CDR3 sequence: CASSTGGDGFGDTEQFF. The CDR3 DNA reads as TGTGCCAGCAGCACCGGGGGGGACGGGTTTGGGGATACTGAGCAGTTCTTC.

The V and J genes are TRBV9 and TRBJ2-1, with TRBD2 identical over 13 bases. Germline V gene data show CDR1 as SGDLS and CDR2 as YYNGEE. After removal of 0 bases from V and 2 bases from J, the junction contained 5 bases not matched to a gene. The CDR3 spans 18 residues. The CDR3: CASSVGLAGGLTYNEQFF. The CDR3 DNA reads TGTGCCAGCAGCGTAGGACTAGCGGGGGGACTTACCTACAATGAGCAGTTCTTC.

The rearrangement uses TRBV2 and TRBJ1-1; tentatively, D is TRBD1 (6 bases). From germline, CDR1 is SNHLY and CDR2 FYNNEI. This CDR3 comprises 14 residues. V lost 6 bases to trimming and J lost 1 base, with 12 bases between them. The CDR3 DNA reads TGTGCCAGCAGGTCGACAGGCCCGAACACTGAAGCTTTCTTT. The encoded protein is CASRSTGPNTEAFF.

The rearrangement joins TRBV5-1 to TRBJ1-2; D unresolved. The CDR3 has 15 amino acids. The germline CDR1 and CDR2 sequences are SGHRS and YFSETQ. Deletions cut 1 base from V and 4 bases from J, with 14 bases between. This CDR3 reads CASSLTDPAVYGYTF. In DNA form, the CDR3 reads TGCGCCAGCAGCTTGACAGATCCCGCAGTCTATGGCTACACCTTC. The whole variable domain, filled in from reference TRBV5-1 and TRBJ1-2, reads KAGVTQTPRYLIKTRGQQVTLSCSPISGHRSVSWYQQTPGQGLQFLFEYFSETQRNKGNFPGRFSGRQFSNSRSEMNVSTLELGDSALYLCASSLTDPAVYGYTFGSGTRLTVV.

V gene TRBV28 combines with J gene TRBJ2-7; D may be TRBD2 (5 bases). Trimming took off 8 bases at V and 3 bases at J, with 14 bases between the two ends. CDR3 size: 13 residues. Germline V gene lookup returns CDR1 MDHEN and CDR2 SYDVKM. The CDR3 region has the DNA TGTGCCAGCGCGCCCCCAACTAGCTACGAGCAGTACTTC. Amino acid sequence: CASAPPTSYEQYF.

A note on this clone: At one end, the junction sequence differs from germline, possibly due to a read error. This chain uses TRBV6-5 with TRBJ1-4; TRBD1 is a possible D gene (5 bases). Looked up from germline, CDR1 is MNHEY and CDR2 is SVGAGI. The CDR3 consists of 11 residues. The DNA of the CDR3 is TGTGCCAGCAGTTACCAGGGTTATCATCTTTTT. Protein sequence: CASSYQGYHLF.

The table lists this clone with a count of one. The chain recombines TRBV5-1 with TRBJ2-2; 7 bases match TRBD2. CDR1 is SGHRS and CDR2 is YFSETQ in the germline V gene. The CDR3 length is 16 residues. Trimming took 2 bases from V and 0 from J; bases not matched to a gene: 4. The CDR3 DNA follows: TGCGCCAGCAGCTTCGGGGGGACTCCGAACACCGGGGAGCTGTTTTTT. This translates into CASSFGGTPNTGELFF. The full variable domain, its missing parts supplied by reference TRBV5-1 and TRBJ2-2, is KAGVTQTPRYLIKTRGQQVTLSCSPISGHRSVSWYQQTPGQGLQFLFEYFSETQRNKGNFPGRFSGRQFSNSRSEMNVSTLELGDSALYLCASSFGGTPNTGELFFGEGSRLTVL.

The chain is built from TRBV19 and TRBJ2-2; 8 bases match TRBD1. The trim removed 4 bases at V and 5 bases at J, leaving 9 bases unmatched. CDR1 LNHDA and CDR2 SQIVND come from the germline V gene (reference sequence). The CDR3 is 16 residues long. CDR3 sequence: CASSTDRGRRTGELFF. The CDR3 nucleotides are TGTGCCAGTAGTACAGACAGGGGAAGAAGGACCGGGGAGCTGTTTTTT.